This T cell receptor (beta chain) comes out of a study of shared clonotypes between healthy human individuals. The study's findings and limits: Rarefaction demonstrated incomplete sorted-subset sequencing despite large depth. Compared with memory subsets, naive subsets generally had larger estimated richness. Expectations were that clonotype sharing among donors would be affected by sequencing depth.

The CDR3 is made up of 17 amino acids. Germline V gene sequence: CDR1 ENHRY, CDR2 SYGVKD. The V segment lost 7 bases and the J segment 6 bases; nucleotides outside the gene matches: 14. TCRdb keeps only in-frame clones here, not all; method: immunoSEQ multiplex PCR. The sample lists over 1.5 million clones, around 98% occurring once. Nashville, Tennessee was home to all donors, each a Caucasian adult. Worth noting for this clone: The antigen remains unidentified.

Material for sequencing was naive CD4+ T cells sorted from blood. Documented subset: CD45RA+ positively selected. The chain links TRBV10-3 to TRBJ2-2, with 10 positions matching TRBD1. This receptor was taken from a man in his thirties or forties in good health. In DNA form, the CDR3 reads TGTGCCATCATGGAGGATCCCGGGACAGGGGTCCCCGGGGAGCTGTTTTTT. Protein product: CAIMEDPGTGVPGELFF.